This entry lists 10 T cell receptor beta chains sequenced from one sample in a study of read filtering for tumor transcriptome and immune sequencing. Molecular barcoded adaptors covering alpha/delta and beta/gamma chains were used on 400 ng RNA. TCRdb reprocessed the reads with MiXCR, giving one entry per CDR3 protein. This sample has roughly 90,000 distinct CDR3 sequences, with roughly a fifth found just once. The sample consisted of a population of CD138-negative cells sorted from bone marrow. These receptors all come from a donor at least 40 years old with multiple myeloma.

This clonotype came up many times. The chain combines TRBV6-2 or TRBV6-3 with TRBJ2-5; D is unresolved. The CDR3 totals 18 residues. Trimming pared 6 bases from V and 0 bases from J, leaving 23 bases between. Germline CDR1 and CDR2: MNHEY and SVGEGT. CDR3 in DNA: TGTGCCAGCAGCCAAGGGCCTACCGGTTCTTCGTACCAAGAGACCCAGTACTTC. It codes for CASSQGPTGSSYQETQYF.

The table lists this clonotype with many counts. V is TRBV28 and J is TRBJ2-7; D tentatively reads TRBD1 or TRBD2 (5 bases each). CDR1 is MDHEN and CDR2 is SYDVKM in the germline V gene. V lost 2 bases and J lost 4, with 15 bases in between. The CDR3 is 15 amino acids. The CDR3 spells CASSLEPGRGYEQYF. CDR3 nucleotide sequence: TGTGCCAGCAGTTTAGAGCCGGGACGGGGATACGAGCAGTACTTC.

On this clonotype: An end of the junction does not agree with germline; a read error may underlie this. This chain joins TRBV28 and TRBJ1-3; no clear D gene. CDR1 and CDR2 from the germline V gene are MDHEN and SYDVKM. The CDR3 length is 14 residues. CDR3 nucleotides: TGTCCCAGTTATCAAGGAGGTTCTGGAAACACCATATATTTT. Its translation: CPSYQGGSGNTIYF.

Note on this clonotype: A read error may explain this, as a much larger clone is one base away. The V and J genes are TRBV28 and TRBJ1-4; unclear D gene. The V and J ends lost 9 bases and 6 bases respectively, with 17 bases between them. This CDR3 region has 14 residues. The germline V gene encodes CDR1 MDHEN and CDR2 SYDVKM. The CDR3 DNA reads as TGTGCCAGTACCCAAGGCGGGAAAGATGAAAAACTGTTTTTT. This encodes CASTQGGKDEKLFF.

The chain employs TRBV20-1 and TRBJ2-3; D is possibly TRBD1 (6 bases). The CDR3 loop spans 14 amino acids. Germline loops: CDR1 DFQATT, CDR2 SNEGSKA (reference sequence). V lost 2 bases and J lost 6, with 15 bases in between. The CDR3 reads CSARRQGPRDTQYF. As DNA, the CDR3 is TGCAGTGCTAGACGGCAGGGGCCTAGGGATACGCAGTATTTT.

V gene TRBV11-2 combines with J gene TRBJ1-1; unclear D gene. Germline-derived CDR1 and CDR2 are SGHAT and FQNNGV. The CDR3 covers 14 residues. V was trimmed by 11 bases and J by 0 bases, leaving 16 bases between them. CDR3 DNA: TGTGCCGATCAGGACTCAATTTTGAACACTGAAGCTTTCTTT. It yields the protein CADQDSILNTEAFF.

This clonotype showed up many times. The chain recombines TRBV6-2 or TRBV6-3 with TRBJ1-2; D not certain. The CDR3 loop spans 15 amino acids. In germline, CDR1 is MNHEY, CDR2 SVGEGT. V was shortened by 2 bases and J by 5 bases, with 15 bases between the two germline ends. The CDR3 DNA reads as TGTGCCAGCAGTTACCCCGGGCCGGAGACTTATGGCTACACCTTC. Its protein product is CASSYPGPETYGYTF.

This clonotype was picked up many times. The chain recombines TRBV14 with TRBJ1-1, with D uncertain. V was trimmed by 2 bases and J by 4 bases, leaving 5 bases between them. Germline V gene lookup returns CDR1 SGHDN and CDR2 FVKESK. The CDR3 contains 12 residues. The CDR3 spells CASSQRSTEAFF. Written as DNA, the CDR3 is TGTGCCAGCAGCCAAAGGAGCACTGAAGCTTTCTTT.

This clonotype was recorded at least ten times. This chain uses TRBV28 with TRBJ2-1; D remains ambiguous. Trimming removed 6 bases at V and 2 bases at J, with 8 bases between. This CDR3 has 13 residues. Germline V CDR1 and CDR2: MDHEN, SYDVKM. As DNA, the CDR3 is TGTGCCAGCAGAGAATTGACCTACAATGAGCAGTTCTTC. Its translation is CASRELTYNEQFF.

This clonotype was counted only a few times. The chain combines TRBV12-3 or TRBV12-4 with TRBJ2-2; 10 bases are a match to TRBD2. After removal of 7 bases from V and 3 bases from J, the junction contained 14 bases not matched to a gene. The CDR3 runs 18 residues. This CDR3 reads CASTTSYPSGGYTGELFF. In nucleotides, the CDR3 is TGTGCCAGCACAACTAGCTACCCTAGCGGGGGATACACCGGGGAGCTGTTTTTT.